This T cell receptor (beta chain) was documented in a study of CD8+ T cells in alopecia areata. Overall study: Severity of treated patients was scored by affected scalp percentage.

It was cDNA, reverse transcribed from extracted RNA, that served as the sequencing template. The table came from immunoSEQ multiplex PCR; TCRdb's copy has only in-frame clones and leaves some out. The repertoire includes some 96,000 clones, around 60% of them detected once, and about 14% sits in the top ten. V lost 3 bases and J lost 8, with 17 bases in between. The CDR3 contains 15 residues. CDR1 and CDR2 from the germline V gene are LNHDA and SQIVND (reference sequence). In its sample, this clone was seen a few times. As to treatment: oral pan-JAK inhibitor, 5-10 mg twice daily. The receptor was derived from a human donor with alopecia areata. The sequenced sample was CD8+ T cells sorted from blood, obtained at week 4, from a patient treated with tofacitinib. The chain recombines TRBV19 with TRBJ2-1; tentatively, D is TRBD1 (6 bases). DNA of the CDR3: TGTGCCAGTAGTATTATGTCAGGGGTCGGGGATGAGCAGTTCTTC. Translation gives CASSIMSGVGDEQFF.